A single sample is the source of the 20 T cell receptor beta chains below, sequenced in a study of T cells in Graves' hyperthyroidism and ophthalmopathy. Using RNA transcripts as the source, TCR beta CDR3 regions were amplified. Primed by the HTBI set, a first-round RT-PCR was run on the TCR CDR3. Using its own MiXCR run on the multiplex PCR reads, TCRdb lists one record per CDR3 protein. This table has fewer than 550,000 distinct CDR3 sequences, around 22% appearing once. Sequencing input: blood. The receptor set was obtained from a woman in her twenties or thirties with Graves' ophthalmopathy.

This clonotype was recorded many times. The V call is TRBV19, the J call TRBJ1-2; D not resolved. Germline CDR1 LNHDA, CDR2 SQIVND (reference sequence). The length of the CDR3 is 14 residues. With 5 bases removed from V and 2 bases from J, the gap between germline ends came to 12 bases. CDR3 protein: CASSPRVGNYGYTF. The CDR3 DNA follows: TGTGCCAGTAGTCCCCGAGTAGGCAACTATGGCTACACCTTC.

The chain uses TRBV20-1 and TRBJ1-2; no definite D call. This CDR3 is built from 12 residues. V lost 2 bases, J lost 2 bases, and 6 bases lay in between. CDR1 and CDR2 from the germline V gene are DFQATT and SNEGSKA (reference sequence). The CDR3: CSARNRNYGYTF. The CDR3, as DNA: TGCAGTGCTAGAAACAGAAACTATGGCTACACCTTC.

This clonotype was detected ten times or more. This chain links TRBV11-2 with TRBJ2-2; 9 bases are a match to TRBD2. Germline V gives CDR1 SGHAT, CDR2 FQNNGV. The ends lost 1 base at V and 7 bases at J; junction bases unmatched: 16. The CDR3 length is 19 residues. This chain's CDR3 is CASSLVFLRRGGSHGELFF. The CDR3, as DNA: TGTGCCAGCAGCTTAGTTTTCCTTCGGCGGGGGGGCTCGCACGGGGAGCTGTTTTTT.

The table lists this clonotype with many counts. The chain's CDR3 is CASSFKGNTEAFF. Here the CDR3 DNA reads TGTGCCAGCAGCTTCAAGGGGAACACTGAAGCTTTCTTT. V gene TRBV7-9 combines with J gene TRBJ1-1, with D uncertain. Trimming left V 3 bases short and J 1 base short, with 6 bases between. Germline CDR1 is SEHNR and CDR2 is FQNEAQ (reference sequence). The CDR3 extends over 13 amino acids.

In its sample, this clonotype was seen many times. CDR3 in amino acids: CASSYRWDRPNTEAFF. In nucleotides, the CDR3 is TGTGCCAGCAGTTATAGATGGGACCGCCCGAACACTGAAGCTTTCTTT. The chain carries TRBV6-5 and TRBJ1-1; D might be TRBD1 (5 bases). CDR1 is MNHEY, CDR2 SVGAGI, per germline. The CDR3 runs to 16 residues. Trimming removed 3 bases at V and 1 base at J, with 15 bases between.

J is TRBJ1-1 and V is TRBV20-1; a weak D match, TRBD1 (5 bases). Germline CDR1 DFQATT, CDR2 SNEGSKA (reference sequence). Trimming left V 7 bases short and J 4 bases short, with 10 bases between. The CDR3 has 11 residues. The CDR3 nucleotides read TGCAGTGGTGGGGGGGGCACTGAAGCTTTCTTT. Protein sequence: CSGGGGTEAFF.

This sequence joins TRBV7-2 and TRBJ1-3; the D is unclear. V lost 5 bases and J lost 4, with 9 bases in between. This CDR3 has 13 residues. Germline V gives CDR1 SGHTA, CDR2 FQGNSA. The CDR3 bases are TGTGCCAGCAGCACCACGCGGGGAAACACCATATATTTT. Its protein is CASSTTRGNTIYF.

This clonotype was seen at least ten times. The junction departs from germline at one end; a sequencing error may be responsible. V and J are TRBV4-3 and TRBJ1-2; no firm D call. From germline, CDR1 is LGHNA and CDR2 YSLEER. CDR3 length: 8 amino acids. The CDR3 DNA is TGCGCCAGCCCTACAGCCCCCTTC. Translated, it gives CASPTAPF.

This clonotype was counted many times. The CDR3 DNA is TGTGCCAGCAGCTTTAGCGGGGGGATCTCCTACGAGCAGTACTTC. Protein sequence: CASSFSGGISYEQYF. The chain recombines TRBV7-2 with TRBJ2-7, with 10 bases aligning to TRBD2. The trim removed 3 bases at V and 0 bases at J, leaving 2 bases unmatched. Germline CDR1 is SGHTA and CDR2 is FQGNSA. This CDR3 has 15 amino acids.

This clonotype was seen repeatedly, ten times or more. The chain joins TRBV6-2 or TRBV6-3 to TRBJ2-2, with a weak D call TRBD1 (5 bases). Germline loops: CDR1 MNHEY, CDR2 SVGEGT. The V gene lost 6 bases and the J gene lost 3 bases, with 11 bases spanning the gap. The CDR3 is 14 residues long. The CDR3 sequence: CASSSARDTGELFF. CDR3 nucleotide sequence: TGTGCCAGCAGCTCCGCCAGGGACACCGGGGAGCTGTTTTTT.

This clonotype has at least ten counts. V usage is TRBV4-3 and J usage is TRBJ2-7, with D unresolved. The CDR3 length is 15 residues. Germline V gene lookup returns CDR1 LGHNA and CDR2 YSLEER. Trimming took 1 base from V and 7 from J, leaving 17 bases between them. CDR3 DNA: TGCGCCAGCAGCCAAGCACTAAGGAGTACTCAGGAGCAGTACTTC. Its translation: CASSQALRSTQEQYF.

This clonotype was detected ten times or more. V gene TRBV12-3 or TRBV12-4 combines with J gene TRBJ1-5, with 10 nucleotides matching TRBD1. The CDR3 contains 15 residues. The V gene end was trimmed by 4 bases and the J gene end by 7 bases; junction bases not matched to a gene: 7. CDR3 bases: TGTGCCAGCAGTTATGGGACAGGGGATCGGCAGCCCCAGCATTTT. Translated, it gives CASSYGTGDRQPQHF.

This clonotype has a count of ten or more. The chain joins TRBV18 to TRBJ2-7; unclear D gene. Trimming cost V 5 bases and J 2 bases, with 16 bases left between them. Germline CDR1 reads KGHSH; CDR2 reads LQKENI. The CDR3 has 15 amino acids. The CDR3 DNA follows: TGTGCCAGCTCAAGGCAGGTAGCAGGCGCCTACGAGCAGTACTTC. This sequence encodes CASSRQVAGAYEQYF.

This chain joins TRBV7-2 and TRBJ2-5; 10 positions match TRBD2. The CDR3 contains 15 residues. CDR1 is SGHTA, CDR2 FQGNSA, per germline. V was pared by 1 base and J by 10 bases, with 9 bases of the junction left unmatched. The CDR3 DNA follows: TGTGCCAGCAGCTTAGGAGCGGGGGGGCGGGAAGACCAGTACTTC. It specifies CASSLGAGGREDQYF.

The rearrangement uses TRBV4-1 and TRBJ1-3; no clear D. Germline V lookup: CDR1 MGHRA, CDR2 YSYEKL. Trimming shortened V by 1 base and J by 0 bases, and 7 bases separated the two germline ends. CDR3 length equals 15 residues. The CDR3 spells CASSQVPSSGNTIYF. The CDR3 region has the DNA TGCGCCAGCAGCCAAGTTCCCAGCTCTGGAAACACCATATATTTT.

In this sample, this clonotype turned up a few times. CDR3 DNA sequence: TGCGCCAGCAGCTTGCGGGGGGATCGAGAGCAGTTCTTC. Translated, it gives CASSLRGDREQFF. This chain uses TRBV5-1 with TRBJ2-1, with 7 positions matching TRBD2. Per the germline V gene, CDR1 is SGHRS and CDR2 is YFSETQ. The length of the CDR3 is 13 residues. Trimming removed 1 base from V and 10 bases from J; junction bases left unmatched: 5. Full variable domain (remainder filled in from reference TRBV5-1 and TRBJ2-1): KAGVTQTPRYLIKTRGQQVTLSCSPISGHRSVSWYQQTPGQGLQFLFEYFSETQRNKGNFPGRFSGRQFSNSRSEMNVSTLELGDSALYLCASSLRGDREQFFGPGTRLTVL.

This clonotype was recorded many times. This chain links TRBV6-5 with TRBJ2-5; no firm D call. Trimming removed 6 bases at V and 5 bases at J, with 19 bases between. Germline loops: CDR1 MNHEY, CDR2 SVGAGI. The CDR3 is made up of 15 amino acids. Written as DNA, the CDR3 is TGTGCCAGCAGGGGTTGGGGAACCCTTGGGGAGACCCAGTACTTC. It codes for CASRGWGTLGETQYF.

The rearrangement links TRBV4-1 to TRBJ2-2; 10 bases match TRBD1. The germline V gene encodes CDR1 MGHRA and CDR2 YSYEKL. J gave up 5 bases and V 1 base, and 13 bases lay outside the gene matches. This CDR3 contains 19 residues. CDR3 sequence: CASSQGIGQGESGTGELFF. In DNA, the CDR3 is TGCGCCAGCAGCCAAGGGATTGGACAGGGGGAGTCGGGAACCGGGGAGCTGTTTTTT.

This clonotype was counted at least ten times. The chain links TRBV12-3 or TRBV12-4 to TRBJ1-1; weak D call: TRBD1 (5 bases). Trimming removed 7 bases at V and 0 bases at J, with 9 bases between. The CDR3 is 13 amino acids. The CDR3 coding sequence is TGTGCCAGCACTCTGACAGTGAACACTGAAGCTTTCTTT. Its protein product is CASTLTVNTEAFF.

This clonotype was found many times. A much larger clone sits a single nucleotide away, making a read error possible. V and J are TRBV6-1 and TRBJ1-1; unclear D gene. CDR3 length: 14 amino acids. Trimming removed 2 bases at V and 4 bases at J, with 11 bases between. In germline, CDR1 is MNHNS, CDR2 SASEGT. CDR3 in DNA: TGTGCCAGCAGTGAATGGCAGATGAGCACTGAAGCTTTCTTT. This translates into CASSEWQMSTEAFF.